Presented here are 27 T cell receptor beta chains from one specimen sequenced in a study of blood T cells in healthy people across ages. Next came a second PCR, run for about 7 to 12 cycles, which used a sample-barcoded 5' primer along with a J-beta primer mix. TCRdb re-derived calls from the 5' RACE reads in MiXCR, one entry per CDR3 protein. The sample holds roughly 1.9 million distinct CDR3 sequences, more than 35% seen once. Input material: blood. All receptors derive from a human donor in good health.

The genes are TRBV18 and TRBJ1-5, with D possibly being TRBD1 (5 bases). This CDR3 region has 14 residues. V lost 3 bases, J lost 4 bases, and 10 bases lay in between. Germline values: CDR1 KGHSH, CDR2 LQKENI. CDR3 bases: TGTGCCAGCTCACCGGGACTGATAAATCAGCCCCAGCATTTT. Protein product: CASSPGLINQPQHF.

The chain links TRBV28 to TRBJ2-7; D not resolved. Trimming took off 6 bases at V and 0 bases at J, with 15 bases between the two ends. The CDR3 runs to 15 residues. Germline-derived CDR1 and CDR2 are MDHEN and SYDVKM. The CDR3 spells CASSAIPLLSYEQYF. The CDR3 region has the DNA TGTGCCAGCAGCGCGATACCGCTCCTCTCCTACGAGCAGTACTTC.

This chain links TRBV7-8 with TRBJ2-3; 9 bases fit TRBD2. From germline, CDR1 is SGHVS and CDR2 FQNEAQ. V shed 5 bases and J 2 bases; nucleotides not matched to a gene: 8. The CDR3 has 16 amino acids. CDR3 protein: CASSPIAGAVTDTQYF. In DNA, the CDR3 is TGTGCCAGCAGCCCTATAGCGGGGGCCGTCACAGATACGCAGTATTTT.

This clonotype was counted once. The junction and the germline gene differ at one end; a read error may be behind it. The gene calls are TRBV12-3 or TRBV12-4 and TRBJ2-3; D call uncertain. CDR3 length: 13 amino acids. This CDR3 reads CVSSHELQNTQYF. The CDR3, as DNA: TGTGTCAGCAGCCACGAACTCCAGAATACGCAGTATTTT.

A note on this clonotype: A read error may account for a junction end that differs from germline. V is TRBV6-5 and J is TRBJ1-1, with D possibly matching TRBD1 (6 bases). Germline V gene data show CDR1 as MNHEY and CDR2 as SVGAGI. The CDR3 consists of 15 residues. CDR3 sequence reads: CASSYGGGGYTGAFF. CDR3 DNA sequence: TGTGCCAGCAGTTACGGAGGGGGAGGATACACTGGAGCTTTCTTT.

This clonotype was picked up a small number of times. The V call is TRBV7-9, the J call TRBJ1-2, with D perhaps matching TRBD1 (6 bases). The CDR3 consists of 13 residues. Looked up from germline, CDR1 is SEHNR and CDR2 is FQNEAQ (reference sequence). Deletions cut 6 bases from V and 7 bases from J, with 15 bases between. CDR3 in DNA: TGTGCCAGCAGTCCGACGAGGGGGGCTGGCTACACCTTC. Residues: CASSPTRGAGYTF.

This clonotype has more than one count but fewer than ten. The CDR3 protein is CASSLERGVTYEQYF. The CDR3 bases are TGCGCCAGCAGCTTGGAACGCGGGGTTACCTACGAGCAGTACTTC. The chain uses TRBV5-1 and TRBJ2-7, with D possibly being TRBD2 (6 bases). Germline V gene sequence: CDR1 SGHRS, CDR2 YFSETQ. The CDR3 sequence is 15 residues long. V was cut by 0 bases and J by 2 bases, with 12 bases left in between.

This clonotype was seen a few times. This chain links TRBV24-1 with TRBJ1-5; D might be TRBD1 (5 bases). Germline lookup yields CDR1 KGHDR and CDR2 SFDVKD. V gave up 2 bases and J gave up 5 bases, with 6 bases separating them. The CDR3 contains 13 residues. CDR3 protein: CATSDWGDQPQHF. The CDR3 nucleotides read TGTGCCACCAGTGATTGGGGGGATCAGCCCCAGCATTTT.

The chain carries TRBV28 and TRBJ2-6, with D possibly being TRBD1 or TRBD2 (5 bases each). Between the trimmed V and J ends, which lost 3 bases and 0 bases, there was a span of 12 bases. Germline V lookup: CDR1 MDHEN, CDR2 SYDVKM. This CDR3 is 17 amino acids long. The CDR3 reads CASSLGDALSGANVLTF. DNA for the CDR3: TGTGCCAGCAGTTTGGGGGACGCCCTCTCTGGGGCCAACGTCCTGACTTTC.

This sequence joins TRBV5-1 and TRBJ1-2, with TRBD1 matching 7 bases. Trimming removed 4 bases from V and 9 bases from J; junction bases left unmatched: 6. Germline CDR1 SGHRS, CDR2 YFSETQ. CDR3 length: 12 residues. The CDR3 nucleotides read TGCGCCAGCAGCACGGGACAGCTTAGCTACACCTTC. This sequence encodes CASSTGQLSYTF.

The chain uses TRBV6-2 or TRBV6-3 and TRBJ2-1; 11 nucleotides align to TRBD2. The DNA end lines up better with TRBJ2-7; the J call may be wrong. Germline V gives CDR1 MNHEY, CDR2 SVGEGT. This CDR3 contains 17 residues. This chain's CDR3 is CASSYSARLAGFYEQYF. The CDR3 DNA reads TGTGCCAGCAGTTACTCAGCGCGACTAGCGGGGTTTTACGAGCAGTACTTC.

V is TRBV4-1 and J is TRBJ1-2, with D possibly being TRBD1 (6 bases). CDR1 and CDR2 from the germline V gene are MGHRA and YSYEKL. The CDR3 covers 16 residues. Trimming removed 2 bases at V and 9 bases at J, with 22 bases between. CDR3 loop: CASSQLDRTSTISYTF. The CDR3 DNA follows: TGCGCCAGCAGCCAACTCGACAGGACTTCCACTATAAGCTACACCTTC.

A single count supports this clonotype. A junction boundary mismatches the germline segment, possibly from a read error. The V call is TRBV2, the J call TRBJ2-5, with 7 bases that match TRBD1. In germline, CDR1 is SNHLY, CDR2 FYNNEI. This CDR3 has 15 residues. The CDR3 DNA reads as TGTGTCGGCAGCCGTGAGGGGGCCGTGGGGGAGACCCGGTACTTC. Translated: CVGSREGAVGETRYF.

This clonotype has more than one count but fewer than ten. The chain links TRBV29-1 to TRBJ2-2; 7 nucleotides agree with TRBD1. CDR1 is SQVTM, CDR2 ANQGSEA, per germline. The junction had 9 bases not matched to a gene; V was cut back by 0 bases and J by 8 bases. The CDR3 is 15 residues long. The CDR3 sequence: CSVEEGQRMEGELFF. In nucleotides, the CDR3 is TGCAGCGTTGAAGAGGGACAGAGGATGGAAGGGGAGCTGTTTTTT.

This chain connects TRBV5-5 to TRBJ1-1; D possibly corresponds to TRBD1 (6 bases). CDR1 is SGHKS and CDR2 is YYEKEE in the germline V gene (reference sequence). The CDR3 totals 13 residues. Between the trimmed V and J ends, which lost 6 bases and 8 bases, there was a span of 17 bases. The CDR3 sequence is CASNPTTQGEAFF. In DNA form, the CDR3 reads TGTGCCAGCAACCCTACAACACAGGGCGAAGCTTTCTTT.

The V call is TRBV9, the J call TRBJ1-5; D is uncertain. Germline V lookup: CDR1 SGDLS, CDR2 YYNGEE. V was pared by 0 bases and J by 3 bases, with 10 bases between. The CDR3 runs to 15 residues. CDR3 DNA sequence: TGTGCCAGCAGCGTAGGGCCGCATTCCAATCAGCCCCAGCATTTT. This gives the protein CASSVGPHSNQPQHF. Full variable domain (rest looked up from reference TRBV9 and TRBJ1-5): DSGVTQTPKHLITATGQRVTLRCSPRSGDLSVYWYQQSLDQGLQFLIQYYNGEERAKGNILERFSAQQFPDLHSELNLSSLELGDSALYFCASSVGPHSNQPQHFGDGTRLSIL.

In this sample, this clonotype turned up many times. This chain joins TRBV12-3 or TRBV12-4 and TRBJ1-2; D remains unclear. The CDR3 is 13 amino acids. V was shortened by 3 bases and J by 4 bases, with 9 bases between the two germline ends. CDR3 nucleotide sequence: TGTGCCAGCAGTTTCATAAGTTTCTATGGCTACACCTTC. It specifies CASSFISFYGYTF.

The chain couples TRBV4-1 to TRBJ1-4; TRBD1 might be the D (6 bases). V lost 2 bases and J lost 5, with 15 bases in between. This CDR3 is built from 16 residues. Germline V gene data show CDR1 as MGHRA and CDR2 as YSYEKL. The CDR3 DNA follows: TGCGCCAGCAGCCAACCATTTCGAGACAGGAATGAAAAACTGTTTTTT. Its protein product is CASSQPFRDRNEKLFF.

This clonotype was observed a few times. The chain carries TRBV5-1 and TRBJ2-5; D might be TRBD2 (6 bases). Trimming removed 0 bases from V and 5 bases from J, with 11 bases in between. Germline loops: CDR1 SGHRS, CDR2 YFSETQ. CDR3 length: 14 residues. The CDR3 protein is CASSLESGRETQYF. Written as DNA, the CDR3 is TGCGCCAGCAGCTTGGAGTCAGGGAGGGAGACCCAGTACTTC.

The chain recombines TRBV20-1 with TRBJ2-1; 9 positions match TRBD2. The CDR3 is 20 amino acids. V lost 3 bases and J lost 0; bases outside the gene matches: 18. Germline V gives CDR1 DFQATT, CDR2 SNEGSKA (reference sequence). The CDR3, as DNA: TGCAGTGCTAGGCGGAAAGTGTCTAGCGGGGCGCCCGACTCCTACAATGAGCAGTTCTTC. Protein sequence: CSARRKVSSGAPDSYNEQFF.

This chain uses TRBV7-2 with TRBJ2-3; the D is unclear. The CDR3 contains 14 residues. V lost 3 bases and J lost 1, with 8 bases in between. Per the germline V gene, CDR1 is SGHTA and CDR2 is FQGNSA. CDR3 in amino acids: CASSFVPGTDTQYF. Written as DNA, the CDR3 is TGTGCCAGCAGCTTTGTGCCAGGCACAGATACGCAGTATTTT.

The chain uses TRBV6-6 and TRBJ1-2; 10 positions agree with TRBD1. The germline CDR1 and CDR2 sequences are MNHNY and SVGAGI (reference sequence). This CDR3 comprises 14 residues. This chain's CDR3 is CSSTRGQGTYGYTF. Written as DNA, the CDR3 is TGTTCTTCCACACGGGGACAGGGGACGTATGGCTACACCTTC.

Here the CDR3 reads CASSLALGSTGYTF. CDR3 in DNA: TGTGCCAGCAGTTTAGCGCTTGGGTCTACTGGCTACACCTTC. The chain uses TRBV12-3 or TRBV12-4 and TRBJ1-2, with D hard to call. The CDR3 spans 14 residues. V lost 0 bases and J lost 7, with 12 bases in between.

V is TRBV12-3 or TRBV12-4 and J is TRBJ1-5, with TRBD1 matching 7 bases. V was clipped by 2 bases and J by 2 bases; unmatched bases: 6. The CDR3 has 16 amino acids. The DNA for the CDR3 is TGTGCCAGCAGTTTATATACAGGGGCGGGCAATCAGCCCCAGCATTTT. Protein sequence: CASSLYTGAGNQPQHF.

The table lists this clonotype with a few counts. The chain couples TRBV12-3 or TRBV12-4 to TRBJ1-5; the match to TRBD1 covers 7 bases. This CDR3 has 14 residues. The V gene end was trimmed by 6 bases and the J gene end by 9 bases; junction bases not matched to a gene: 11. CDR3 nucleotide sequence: TGTGCCAGCAGCCGAACAGGGGACGGAAGGCCCCAGCATTTT. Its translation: CASSRTGDGRPQHF.

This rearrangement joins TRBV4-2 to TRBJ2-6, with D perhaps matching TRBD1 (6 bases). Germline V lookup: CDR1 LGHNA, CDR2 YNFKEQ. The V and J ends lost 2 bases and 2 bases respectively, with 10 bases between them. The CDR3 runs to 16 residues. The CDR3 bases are TGTGCCAGCAGCCAACCTCACAGGGCTGGGGCCAACGTCCTGACTTTC. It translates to CASSQPHRAGANVLTF.

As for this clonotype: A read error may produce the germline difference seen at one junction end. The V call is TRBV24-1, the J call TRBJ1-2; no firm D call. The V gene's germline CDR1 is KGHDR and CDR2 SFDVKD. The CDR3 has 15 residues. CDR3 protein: CATSDFPHSNCGYTF. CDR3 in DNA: TGTGCCACCAGTGATTTTCCGCACTCTAACTGTGGCTACACCTTC.